Listed here are 24 T cell receptor beta chains from one sample, sequenced in a study of spatial heterogeneity in lung cancer. TCRdb redid the calling of the 5' RACE reads with MiXCR, one entry per CDR3 protein. The sample includes more than 65,000 distinct CDR3 sequences, roughly 12% of them seen just once. Time point of the sample: sample taken at primary tumor resection. Whole RNA, which was extracted from tumor, nontumor lung tissue or frozen PBMC, was sequenced without any cell sorting. The starting material was PBMCs, obtained at surgery. These receptors all stem from a male donor with early-stage non-small cell lung cancer.

This clonotype was recorded many times. The gene calls are TRBV7-9 and TRBJ1-1; D gene ambiguous. V lost 3 bases and J 0 bases, leaving 8 bases between the germline ends. CDR1 and CDR2 (germline): SEHNR, FQNEAQ (reference sequence). The CDR3 has 14 residues. CDR3 loop: CASSLWTVNTEAFF. CDR3 nucleotide sequence: TGTGCCAGCAGCTTGTGGACGGTGAACACTGAAGCTTTCTTT.

This clonotype was found many times. This chain connects TRBV6-5 to TRBJ2-5; 15 nucleotides align to TRBD2. Germline V gene sequence: CDR1 MNHEY, CDR2 SVGAGI. The trim removed 6 bases at V and 5 bases at J, leaving 10 bases unmatched. The CDR3 spans 17 residues. In DNA form, the CDR3 reads TGTGCCAGCAGCCAAGGACTAGCGGGAGGGCCGGGGGAGACCCAGTACTTC. Translation gives CASSQGLAGGPGETQYF.

This clonotype was found a few times. For the CDR3, the DNA is TGCAGCGTTGAAGATCTGAATGGGGACTGGAACACTGAAGCTTTCTTT. As protein: CSVEDLNGDWNTEAFF. The V and J genes are TRBV29-1 and TRBJ1-1; a possible D gene is TRBD1 (5 bases). From germline, CDR1 is SQVTM and CDR2 ANQGSEA. V lost 0 bases and J 1 base, leaving 15 bases between the germline ends. The CDR3 has 16 amino acids.

This rearrangement joins TRBV10-3 to TRBJ2-2; D not certain. In germline, CDR1 is ENHRY, CDR2 SYGVKD. This CDR3 contains 12 residues. The V end lost 1 base, the J end lost 5 bases, and 2 bases lay between the germline ends. The chain's CDR3 is CAISELTGELFF. The CDR3 DNA reads TGTGCCATCAGTGAGTTGACCGGGGAGCTGTTTTTT.

This clonotype was detected only a few times. The chain carries TRBV12-3 or TRBV12-4 and TRBJ2-3; D may be TRBD2 (7 bases). V gave up 2 bases and J gave up 3 bases, with 12 bases separating them. The CDR3 totals 15 residues. CDR3 residues: CASSLRGRGTDTQYF. The CDR3 DNA reads TGTGCCAGCAGTTTACGGGGGCGGGGGACAGATACGCAGTATTTT.

This clonotype was detected a few times. This chain connects TRBV7-3 to TRBJ2-1; maybe TRBD2 (5 bases). The CDR3 has 16 amino acids. Trimming removed 0 bases from V and 0 bases from J, with 9 bases in between. The germline gives CDR1 SGHTA, CDR2 FQGTGA. The CDR3, as DNA: TGTGCCAGCAGCTTAACCGGAGGCAGCTCCTACAATGAGCAGTTCTTC. Its protein is CASSLTGGSSYNEQFF.

V usage is TRBV19 and J usage is TRBJ1-1, with D perhaps matching TRBD1 (5 bases). The CDR3 runs to 15 residues. Trimming took 6 bases from V and 5 from J, leaving 19 bases between them. Germline V CDR1 and CDR2: LNHDA, SQIVND (reference sequence). This chain's CDR3 is CASSPPAGVGTEAFF. The CDR3 DNA reads as TGTGCCAGTAGCCCCCCGGCGGGGGTAGGGACTGAAGCTTTCTTT.

The chain combines TRBV2 with TRBJ2-1; D remains ambiguous. Trimming cost V 6 bases and J 1 base, with 7 bases left between them. Germline V gives CDR1 SNHLY, CDR2 FYNNEI. The CDR3 has 13 amino acids. CDR3 sequence reads: CASSQTSYNEQFF. The CDR3 DNA sequence: TGTGCCAGCAGCCAAACTTCCTACAATGAGCAGTTCTTC.

This clonotype came up many times. V is TRBV5-1 and J is TRBJ1-1, with D possibly being TRBD1 (5 bases). Germline CDR1 is SGHRS and CDR2 is YFSETQ. CDR3 length equals 13 residues. Trimming removed 3 bases from V and 4 bases from J, with 10 bases in between. The CDR3 is CASSSWGGTEAFF. The CDR3 DNA reads as TGCGCCAGCAGCTCTTGGGGGGGCACTGAAGCTTTCTTT.

This clonotype has a handful of counts. This chain uses TRBV29-1 with TRBJ2-1; TRBD2 matches at 14 bases. CDR3 size: 14 residues. In germline, CDR1 is SQVTM, CDR2 ANQGSEA. Trimming took 8 bases from V and 9 from J; bases not matched to a gene: 9. This chain's CDR3 is CSLGGTSGSTEQFF. As DNA, the CDR3 is TGCAGCCTTGGCGGGACTAGCGGGAGTACTGAGCAGTTCTTC.

The chain is built from TRBV24-1 and TRBJ2-7, with D unclear. This CDR3 contains 14 residues. The V end lost 3 bases, the J end lost 1 base, and 9 bases lay between the germline ends. Germline CDR1 reads KGHDR; CDR2 reads SFDVKD. The CDR3, as DNA: TGTGCCACCAGTGATCCGAGCGATTCCTACGAGCAGTACTTC. Its protein product is CATSDPSDSYEQYF.

With respect to this clonotype: One junction end disagrees with the germline gene, perhaps due to a read error. The rearrangement uses TRBV12-3 or TRBV12-4 and TRBJ2-7; D is unclear. The CDR3 contains 14 residues. CDR3 bases: TGTGCCGGCAGTTTAACAGCCCCTAACTACGAGCAGTACTTC. It translates to CAGSLTAPNYEQYF.

This chain uses TRBV5-1 with TRBJ1-1, with D uncertain. Trimming stripped 0 bases from V and 4 bases from J, with 16 bases between. The CDR3 has 16 amino acids. CDR1 and CDR2 from the germline V gene are SGHRS and YFSETQ. As DNA, the CDR3 is TGCGCCAGCAGCTTGGCCTATATCGGGTCGGGCACTGAAGCTTTCTTT. The encoded protein is CASSLAYIGSGTEAFF.

The chain uses TRBV29-1 and TRBJ1-2, with 9 bases that match TRBD1. The CDR3 has 13 amino acids. Germline CDR1 SQVTM, CDR2 ANQGSEA. Unmatched junction bases numbered 5, after V lost 5 bases and J lost 4 bases. The CDR3 nucleotides are TGCAGCGTTCAGGGACAGGGTGGCTATGGCTACACCTTC. Translating gives CSVQGQGGYGYTF.

The chain employs TRBV7-2 and TRBJ1-1; D remains unclear. Trimming pared 4 bases from V and 4 bases from J, leaving 10 bases between. Germline-derived CDR1 and CDR2 are SGHTA and FQGNSA. The CDR3 is 13 amino acids. The CDR3 here is CASSSSRGTEAFF. The DNA of the CDR3 is TGTGCCAGCAGCTCTTCCCGTGGCACTGAAGCTTTCTTT.

V gene TRBV6-1 combines with J gene TRBJ2-1, with 10 bases fitting TRBD2. The CDR3 has 16 residues. V shed 6 bases, J shed 4 bases, and the junction held 9 bases outside the gene matches. CDR1 is MNHNS, CDR2 SASEGT, per germline. The CDR3 here is CASSLGLADPYNEQFF. Written as DNA, the CDR3 is TGTGCCAGCAGCCTCGGACTAGCGGACCCATACAATGAGCAGTTCTTC.

This sequence joins TRBV2 and TRBJ2-5; D is unresolved. The CDR3 has 14 residues. Germline values: CDR1 SNHLY, CDR2 FYNNEI. V was shortened by 3 bases and J by 2 bases, with 10 bases between the two germline ends. In DNA, the CDR3 is TGTGCCAGCAGTGATGGGGTAGGGCAAGAGACCCAGTACTTC. It codes for CASSDGVGQETQYF. Together with reference TRBV2 and TRBJ2-5, the CDR3 gives the full variable domain: EPEVTQTPSHQVTQMGQEVILRCVPISNHLYFYWYRQILGQKVEFLVSFYNNEISEKSEIFDDQFSVERPDGSNFTLKIRSTKLEDSAMYFCASSDGVGQETQYFGPGTRLLVL.

This clonotype was found a few times. The chain couples TRBV25-1 to TRBJ2-3, with unresolved D. Deletions cut 7 bases from V and 2 bases from J, with 10 bases between. Germline V gene sequence: CDR1 MGHDK, CDR2 SYGVNS. The CDR3 consists of 13 residues. Here the CDR3 DNA reads TGTGCCAGCATCGGCACCTTCACAGATACGCAGTATTTT. It is translated as CASIGTFTDTQYF.

This clonotype has ten or more counts. This sequence joins TRBV5-1 and TRBJ2-3; 12 bases agree with TRBD2. Germline trimming cut 6 bases from V and 4 bases from J; bases unmatched to any gene: 3. Germline values: CDR1 SGHRS, CDR2 YFSETQ. The CDR3 is 14 residues long. The CDR3 nucleotides are TGCGCCAGCAATCTAGCGGGGGGGCCAGATACGCAGTATTTT. The encoded protein is CASNLAGGPDTQYF.

V usage is TRBV5-1 and J usage is TRBJ2-1; maybe TRBD2 (6 bases). The V end lost 0 bases, the J end lost 8 bases, and 18 bases lay between the germline ends. CDR3 size: 16 residues. Germline V gives CDR1 SGHRS, CDR2 YFSETQ. The CDR3 here is CASSLGQGNGRYEQFF. DNA of the CDR3: TGCGCCAGCAGCTTGGGGCAGGGTAATGGGAGGTATGAGCAGTTCTTC. Combining the CDR3 with reference TRBV5-1 and TRBJ2-1 gives the whole variable domain KAGVTQTPRYLIKTRGQQVTLSCSPISGHRSVSWYQQTPGQGLQFLFEYFSETQRNKGNFPGRFSGRQFSNSRSEMNVSTLELGDSALYLCASSLGQGNGRYEQFFGPGTRLTVL.

This clonotype has more than one count but fewer than ten. This rearrangement joins TRBV2 to TRBJ1-2, with D hard to call. This CDR3 spans 12 amino acids. The germline V and J ends were trimmed by 5 bases and 4 bases, with 8 bases remaining between them. Germline CDR1 reads SNHLY; CDR2 reads FYNNEI. The CDR3 sequence is CASSMARYGYTF. The CDR3 bases are TGTGCCAGCAGTATGGCTCGCTATGGCTACACCTTC.

This clonotype was detected once. One junction end disagrees with the germline gene, perhaps due to a read error. This chain uses TRBV6-1 with TRBJ2-7, with 9 bases that match TRBD2. CDR1 is MNHNS, CDR2 SASEGT, per germline. This CDR3 spans 14 amino acids. This chain's CDR3 is CTSSFLAGVHEQYF. For the CDR3, the DNA is TGTACCAGCAGTTTTTTAGCGGGAGTGCACGAGCAGTACTTC.

The genes are TRBV7-9 and TRBJ2-7, with D possibly matching TRBD2 (5 bases). The germline V gene has CDR1 SEHNR and CDR2 FQNEAQ (reference sequence). This CDR3 contains 12 residues. Trimming took 4 bases from V and 7 from J, leaving 11 bases between them. The CDR3 coding sequence is TGTGCCAGCAGCTCGAAACCGGGGGAGCAGTACTTC. Translation gives CASSSKPGEQYF.

The CDR3: CSARDRSAAHKEQYF. As DNA, the CDR3 is TGCAGTGCTAGAGATCGGTCGGCAGCCCATAAAGAGCAGTACTTC. The chain joins TRBV20-1 to TRBJ2-7; D remains unclear. This CDR3 comprises 15 residues. Germline CDR1 and CDR2: DFQATT and SNEGSKA (reference sequence). The germline V and J ends were trimmed by 0 bases and 7 bases, with 19 bases remaining between them.